A selection of T cell receptor beta chains follows, all from one sample in a study of OX40 agonist ivuxolimab in advanced cancers. The repertoire was sequenced with immunoSEQ multiplex PCR; TCRdb's copy has only in-frame clones and lacks some. The sample includes about 79,000 clones, about 94% seen only once; the top ten take roughly 9.8%. Sequenced here: CD4+ or CD8+ T cells sorted from blood, sampled in a trial of the OX40 agonist ivuxolimab. All receptors derive from an adult with an advanced solid tumor such as melanoma, head and neck, liver or kidney cancer. Both conserved end residues are part of each CDR3. A D gene is named only where the DNA matches it firmly. Clone size is given for some rows only: seen once, a few or many times, or a class if the clone is expanded.

TGCGCCAGCAGCCAGTCGGCTATCGCGGATACGCAGTATTTT CASSQSAIADTQYF TRBJ2-3 TRBV4-3 NA NA
TGTGCCAGCAGTACCCCGGGGATTCCCCAGCATTTT CASSTPGIPQHF TRBJ1-5 TRBV6-5 NA NA
TGTGCCAGCAGCGTCCTCACCTCTGGAGAAGCTTTCTTT CASSVLTSGEAFF TRBJ1-1 TRBV9 NA NA
TGTGCCAGTAGTCCACCAGGGACGAGTTCCTACGAGCAGTACTTC CASSPPGTSSYEQYF TRBJ2-7 TRBV19 NA NA
TGTGCCAGTAGCCCGGGACTAGCGGGATACGAGCAGTACTTC CASSPGLAGYEQYF TRBJ2-7 TRBV19 NA TRBD2
TGTGCCAGCAGTCTAACTGGGGCGGGGACAGATACGCAGTATTTT CASSLTGAGTDTQYF TRBJ2-3 TRBV27 NA NA
TGTGCCAGCAGCTTAGATTTGTATAGGGAGCAGTTCTTC CASSLDLYREQFF TRBJ2-1 TRBV11-3 NA NA
TGTGCCAGCAGCTCCTCAACAGGGAAAGGTAACAATGAGCAGTTCTTC CASSSSTGKGNNEQFF TRBJ2-1 TRBV13 NA NA
TGTGCCAGCAGCTTGGTTGGGGATGAAAAACTGTTTTTT CASSLVGDEKLFF TRBJ1-4 TRBV5-4 NA NA
TGCGCCAGCAGCCAAGAGGCGGGGTTGCGGGTGCGGGAGAGGATTCGGACCGGGGAGCTGTTTTTT CASSQEAGLRVRERIRTGELFF TRBJ2-2 TRBV4-3 NA TRBD2
TGTGCCAGCAGCGTAGAGGGACCAATGATTGGGGGGGAGCAGTACTTC CASSVEGPMIGGEQYF TRBJ2-7 TRBV9 NA NA
TGTGCCAGTAGTATATCAGGGACCTATGGCTACACCTTC CASSISGTYGYTF TRBJ1-2 TRBV19 NA NA
TGTGCCAGCAGCTTCCGGCGGGAGTGGTACGAGCAGTACTTC CASSFRREWYEQYF TRBJ2-7 TRBV11-2 NA TRBD2
TGTGCCAGCAGTGATGAATGGGACAACCAACTCTACGAGCAGTACTTC CASSDEWDNQLYEQYF TRBJ2-7 TRBV6-1 NA NA
TGTGCCAGCAGCAAAGCGGGAGGGAGCGATGAGCAGTTCTTC CASSKAGGSDEQFF TRBJ2-1 TRBV6-4 NA TRBD2
TGTGCCTGGAGTCCGCGGGAGCTGGGGCAGTTCTATGGCTACACCTTC CAWSPRELGQFYGYTF TRBJ1-2 TRBV30 NA NA
TGTGCCAGCAGCCATTGGACAGGGGGCAGGAACACTGAAGCTTTCTTT CASSHWTGGRNTEAFF TRBJ1-1 TRBV5-6 NA TRBD1
TGTGCCAGCAGCTTGGAGGCGGGGGGCTACTACGAGCAGTACTTC CASSLEAGGYYEQYF TRBJ2-7 TRBV5-5 NA TRBD2
TGTGCTAGTGGTTTTCCCAACAGGTTAAGAGATACGCAGTATTTT CASGFPNRLRDTQYF TRBJ2-3 TRBV12-5 NA NA
TGTGCCAGCAGTTTATTTGGGGGAAGTAATCAGCCCCAGCATTTT CASSLFGGSNQPQHF TRBJ1-5 TRBV27 NA NA
TGTGCCAGCAGCTTTCTAGATAACTACGAGCAGTACTTC CASSFLDNYEQYF TRBJ2-7 TRBV5-4 NA NA
TGTGCCAGCAGCTTATTAGGTTCTGGGGCCAACGTCCTGACTTTC CASSLLGSGANVLTF TRBJ2-6 TRBV7-8 NA NA
TGTGCCAGTACCCTCCGGGCAAGTAATGAAAAACTGTTTTTT CASTLRASNEKLFF TRBJ1-4 TRBV19 NA NA
TGTGCCAGTAGTATAATGCACGGGACTATCGATGAGCAGTTCTTC CASSIMHGTIDEQFF TRBJ2-1 TRBV19 NA TRBD2
TGTGCCAGCAGCCAGACCGGGGCTTTCACAGATACGCAGTATTTT CASSQTGAFTDTQYF TRBJ2-3 TRBV6-4 NA NA
TGTGCCAGCAGCGAGAGACCGGTGATAGCAAGTGAAAAACTGTTTTTT CASSERPVIASEKLFF TRBJ1-4 TRBV2 NA NA
TGTGCCAGCAGTTTACTAGAGACCCAGTACTTC CASSLLETQYF TRBJ2-5 TRBV28 NA NA
TGCGCCAGCAGCCAAGACCCAAACACCGGGGAGCTGTTTTTT CASSQDPNTGELFF TRBJ2-2 TRBV4-1 NA NA
TGCGCCAGCAGGCCAGGAGACAGTTCCTACGAGCAGTACTTC CASRPGDSSYEQYF TRBJ2-7 TRBV5-1 NA NA
TGTGCCAGCAGCTCTCCGATGTCATTAGACAATGAGCAGTTCTTC CASSSPMSLDNEQFF TRBJ2-1 TRBV7-3 NA NA
TGTGCCAGCAGCTTAGGCGCTAGATCGGGGGAGACCCAGTACTTC CASSLGARSGETQYF TRBJ2-5 TRBV7-2 NA NA
TGTGCCAGCTCAACAACAGGGGGAGATACGCAGTATTTT CASSTTGGDTQYF TRBJ2-3 TRBV18 NA TRBD1
TGTGCCAGCAGTTTTGGGATACAGCCCCAGCATTTT CASSFGIQPQHF TRBJ1-5 TRBV28 NA NA
TGTGCCAGCAGCTCGGGACGGGGCTATGGCTACACCTTC CASSSGRGYGYTF TRBJ1-2 TRBV9 NA NA
TGTGCCAGCAGCTTAAAGATAGAAGCGGGGGACGACAATGAGCAGTTCTTC CASSLKIEAGDDNEQFF TRBJ2-1 TRBV7-9 NA TRBD2
TGTGCCAGTAGTGACGCAGTGGAGCAGTTCTTC CASSDAVEQFF TRBJ2-1 TRBV19 NA NA
TGCGCCAGCGGGACAGGTTCGAACACTGAAGCTTTCTTT CASGTGSNTEAFF TRBJ1-1 TRBV10-1 NA TRBD1
TGTGCCAGCAGCATCCTAGCGGGGGGCACCGGGGAGCTGTTTTTT CASSILAGGTGELFF TRBJ2-2 TRBV2 NA TRBD2
TGTGCCAGCAGTTTCGGGGTTGGTGACTCACCCCTCCACTTT CASSFGVGDSPLHF TRBJ1-6 TRBV28 NA NA
TGTGCCAGCAGCGTAGAGGTCGGGGGGGACGACGGGGCTTTCTTT CASSVEVGGDDGAFF TRBJ1-1 TRBV9 NA NA
TGTGCCAGCAGCGAGGCTAGCGGATCCTACGAGCAGTACTTC CASSEASGSYEQYF TRBJ2-7 TRBV9 once TRBD2
TGTGCCAGCATGGTCACAGGGGAGGGGCAGCCCCAGCATTTT CASMVTGEGQPQHF TRBJ1-5 TRBV28 NA TRBD1
TGCGCCAGCAGCCCATACGGACAGGGGCCCAACTATGGCTACACCTTC CASSPYGQGPNYGYTF TRBJ1-2 TRBV5-1 NA TRBD1
TGTGCCAGCAGCTTCGTAGAGACCCAGTACTTC CASSFVETQYF TRBJ2-5 TRBV7-9 NA NA
TGTGCCAGCAAGGGTGGCGGCACAGATACGCAGTATTTT CASKGGGTDTQYF TRBJ2-3 TRBV7-9 NA NA
TGTGCCAGCAGCAAAACCCCGTTAGGGAACGTTGGAGATCAGCCCCAGCATTTT CASSKTPLGNVGDQPQHF TRBJ1-5 TRBV21-1 NA NA
TGTGCCAGCAGCCCGGGGACTTGGTTGGCGCAGTATTTT CASSPGTWLAQYF TRBJ2-3 TRBV7-9 NA NA
TGTGCCAGCAGCCGAAACCGGGAATTATACGAGCAGTACTTC CASSRNRELYEQYF TRBJ2-7 TRBV28 NA NA
TGTGCCAGCAGCGCCCGGATTACTGAAGCTTTCTTT CASSARITEAFF TRBJ1-1 TRBV7-9 NA NA
TGTGCCAGCAGCGATGAGCGGGAAAGCTACAATGAGCAGTTCTTC CASSDERESYNEQFF TRBJ2-1 TRBV9 NA TRBD2